Each of the 31 T cell receptor beta chains below was sequenced from the same sample in a study of Ad26.COV2.S vaccination and SARS-CoV-2 variants. Clones were sequenced by immunoSEQ multiplex PCR, and TCRdb holds only the in-frame ones, with some missing. This sample has roughly 500,000 clones, with around 88% found just once. Stated treatment: around 19 received Ad26.COV2.S at low or high dose, single or two shots; 5 received placebo; per-sample allocation not given. The samples were gathered on day 63 after the first injection of vaccine or placebo. The source material was peripheral blood, sampled in a trial of Ad26.COV2.S vaccine versus placebo. The receptors shown here come from a person between 18 and 65 years old who received the Ad26.COV2.S COVID-19 vaccine or a placebo.

This clone was recorded a few times. The chain carries TRBV5-1 and TRBJ2-3; D may be TRBD2 (6 bases). CDR3 length equals 15 residues. From germline, CDR1 is SGHRS and CDR2 YFSETQ. Trimming removed 4 bases from V and 1 base from J, with 13 bases in between. CDR3 nucleotide sequence: TGCGCCAGCAGCCCGACACTAGCTCGCACAGATACGCAGTATTTT. As protein: CASSPTLARTDTQYF.

This chain links TRBV7-9 with TRBJ1-1, with D maybe TRBD1 (5 bases). This CDR3 is 13 amino acids long. V lost 1 base, J lost 12 bases, and 15 bases lay in between. Germline-derived CDR1 and CDR2 are SEHNR and FQNEAQ (reference sequence). The CDR3 DNA follows: TGTGCCAGCAGCTTAGGGCAGGGAACGACTCCTTTCTTT. The encoded protein is CASSLGQGTTPFF.

CDR3: CASSQDLGLAGVTDTQYF. As DNA, the CDR3 is TGCGCCAGCAGCCAAGATCTGGGACTAGCGGGAGTGACAGATACGCAGTATTTT. The chain joins TRBV4-3 to TRBJ2-3; the match to TRBD2 covers 14 bases. This CDR3 contains 18 residues. Germline trimming cut 0 bases from V and 3 bases from J; bases unmatched to any gene: 5. The germline CDR1 and CDR2 sequences are LGHNA and YSLEER.

This rearrangement joins TRBV6-2 or TRBV6-3 to TRBJ2-5; 10 bases are shared with TRBD2. V trimming: 4 bases; J trimming: 4 bases; junction bases outside the gene matches: 15. Germline loops: CDR1 MNHEY, CDR2 SVGEGT. The CDR3 extends over 18 amino acids. The CDR3: CASSSLRPGLAMIETQYF. The CDR3 coding sequence is TGTGCCAGCAGTTCCCTCAGGCCGGGACTAGCGATGATAGAGACCCAGTACTTC.

This chain uses TRBV2 with TRBJ2-3; TRBD1 agrees at 8 bases. The CDR3 covers 14 residues. V gave up 6 bases and J gave up 4 bases; unmatched junction bases: 6. Germline V gene data show CDR1 as SNHLY and CDR2 as FYNNEI. The CDR3 here is CASSITGGSDTQYF. CDR3 DNA sequence: TGTGCCAGCAGCATCACAGGGGGGTCAGATACGCAGTATTTT.

The table lists this clone with a count of one. The rearrangement links TRBV5-1 to TRBJ2-3; no clear D. V lost 4 bases and J lost 1, with 13 bases in between. The length of the CDR3 is 15 residues. In germline, CDR1 is SGHRS, CDR2 YFSETQ. The CDR3 coding sequence is TGCGCCAGCAGCGGGGAAGAGGCGCGCACAGATACGCAGTATTTT. Encoded protein: CASSGEEARTDTQYF.

This chain uses TRBV5-4 with TRBJ2-7, with D maybe TRBD2 (5 bases). The germline V gene encodes CDR1 SGHNT and CDR2 YYREEE (reference sequence). V lost 0 bases and J 5 bases, leaving 12 bases between the germline ends. The CDR3 has 14 residues. The CDR3 spells CASSLGTAGHEQYF. Here the CDR3 DNA reads TGTGCCAGCAGCTTGGGTACTGCGGGCCACGAGCAGTACTTC. The full variable domain, in which reference TRBV5-4 and TRBJ2-7 provide the parts outside the CDR3, is ETGVTQSPTHLIKTRGQQVTLRCSSQSGHNTVSWYQQALGQGPQFIFQYYREEENGRGNFPPRFSGLQFPNYSSELNVNALELDDSALYLCASSLGTAGHEQYFGPGTRLTVT.

In this sample, this clone turned up a few times. This chain uses TRBV5-4 with TRBJ2-7; D remains unclear. Germline V gene data show CDR1 as SGHNT and CDR2 as YYREEE (reference sequence). This CDR3 spans 14 amino acids. V was shortened by 0 bases and J by 0 bases, with 7 bases between the two germline ends. In DNA form, the CDR3 reads TGTGCCAGCAGCTTGGAGGCCTACTCCTACGAGCAGTACTTC. As protein: CASSLEAYSYEQYF.

This chain joins TRBV12-5 and TRBJ2-1; TRBD2 agrees at 10 bases. Trimming took 6 bases from V and 10 from J; bases not matched to a gene: 12. The CDR3 is made up of 15 amino acids. CDR1 is LGHNT, CDR2 FRNRAP, per germline. The CDR3 is CASGLGLAVGHEQFF. In nucleotides, the CDR3 is TGTGCTAGTGGCCTCGGACTAGCGGTTGGGCACGAGCAGTTCTTC.

The genes are TRBV29-1 and TRBJ1-2; tentative D call: TRBD1 (5 bases). The germline CDR1 and CDR2 sequences are SQVTM and ANQGSEA. CDR3 length equals 12 residues. Trimming cost V 7 bases and J 0 bases, with 9 bases left between them. In DNA, the CDR3 is TGCAGCGCTGGGGGAGCTAACTATGGCTACACCTTC. Protein sequence: CSAGGANYGYTF.

The chain joins TRBV19 to TRBJ2-2, with D perhaps TRBD1 or TRBD2 (6 bases each). V lost 8 bases and J 4 bases, leaving 17 bases between the germline ends. Looked up from germline, CDR1 is LNHDA and CDR2 is SQIVND (reference sequence). The CDR3 consists of 15 residues. CDR3 sequence reads: CASRTAGGSTGELFF. CDR3 bases: TGTGCCAGTCGGACAGCCGGAGGGAGCACCGGGGAGCTGTTTTTT.

This clone was counted a few times. The V call is TRBV5-1, the J call TRBJ1-1, with 8 positions matching TRBD1. Germline-derived CDR1 and CDR2 are SGHRS and YFSETQ. The CDR3 runs to 16 residues. J lost 6 bases, V lost 4 bases, and 14 bases had no gene match. The CDR3: CASSQGTGTHVAEAFF. CDR3 nucleotide sequence: TGCGCCAGCAGCCAGGGGACAGGCACTCACGTCGCTGAAGCTTTCTTT.

The gene calls are TRBV5-1 and TRBJ2-5; 9 positions agree with TRBD2. J was trimmed by 2 bases and V by 4 bases; bases with no gene match: 12. The CDR3 has 17 amino acids. Germline V CDR1 and CDR2: SGHRS, YFSETQ. As DNA, the CDR3 is TGCGCCAGCAGCATGACTAGCGGAGGGGGAATACAAGAGACCCAGTACTTC. It is translated as CASSMTSGGGIQETQYF.

This clone was counted a few times. The rearrangement links TRBV18 to TRBJ1-5, with no clear D. The CDR3 totals 13 residues. The germline gives CDR1 KGHSH, CDR2 LQKENI. V was cut by 8 bases and J by 0 bases, with 8 bases left in between. The CDR3 nucleotides read TGTGCCAGCGCCACAGTTAGCAATCAGCCCCAGCATTTT. It encodes CASATVSNQPQHF.

This CDR3 is CASNRVGNNEQFF. Written as DNA, the CDR3 is TGTGCCAGCAATCGGGTCGGGAACAATGAGCAGTTCTTC. The chain recombines TRBV27 with TRBJ2-1; D possibly corresponds to TRBD2 (5 bases). The V gene lost 7 bases and the J gene lost 5 bases, with 12 bases spanning the gap. CDR1 and CDR2 from the germline V gene are MNHEY and SMNVEV (reference sequence). The CDR3 is made up of 13 amino acids.

This chain connects TRBV7-9 to TRBJ2-7, with a possible D match to TRBD2 (6 bases). The germline gives CDR1 SEHNR, CDR2 FQNEAQ (reference sequence). V lost 0 bases and J lost 5, with 14 bases in between. The CDR3 is made up of 15 amino acids. In DNA, the CDR3 is TGTGCCAGCAGCTTAGCGCGCGGGGTAAGGAACGAGCAGTACTTC. This encodes CASSLARGVRNEQYF.

This chain uses TRBV11-3 with TRBJ2-1; D possibly corresponds to TRBD1 (7 bases). In germline, CDR1 is SGHNT, CDR2 YENEEA. The V and J ends lost 5 bases and 9 bases respectively, with 11 bases between them. This CDR3 region has 12 residues. DNA of the CDR3: TGTGCCAGCAGCCAGGGGGGACTTGAGCAGTTCTTC. Protein: CASSQGGLEQFF.

The rearrangement links TRBV5-1 to TRBJ1-1; no definite D call. CDR3 size: 15 residues. Germline V gene data show CDR1 as SGHRS and CDR2 as YFSETQ. V lost 3 bases to trimming and J lost 0 bases, with 12 bases between them. The CDR3 DNA sequence: TGCGCCAGCAGCTCCTCCGGGCAGATGAACACTGAAGCTTTCTTT. This encodes CASSSSGQMNTEAFF.

A single count supports this clone. In DNA form, the CDR3 reads TGTGCCAGCAGTTCGGGACAGTGGGACTATGGCTACACCTTC. This translates into CASSSGQWDYGYTF. The chain has TRBV28 and TRBJ1-2; TRBD1 matches 7 bases. CDR3 length: 14 residues. Germline trimming cut 4 bases from V and 3 bases from J; bases unmatched to any gene: 5. Germline V gives CDR1 MDHEN, CDR2 SYDVKM.

This chain uses TRBV5-8 with TRBJ2-7; D is unresolved. Germline V gene sequence: CDR1 SGHTS, CDR2 YDEGEE. The ends were cut back, 4 bases at V and 2 bases at J, with 19 bases in the middle. The CDR3 has 16 amino acids. The CDR3 loop reads CASSSPSGRIAYEQYF. The DNA of the CDR3 is TGTGCCAGCAGCAGCCCGTCCGGCAGGATCGCCTACGAGCAGTACTTC.

The rearrangement joins TRBV5-1 to TRBJ2-2, with 7 nucleotides matching TRBD2. Losses at the gene ends were 9 bases for V and 3 bases for J; bases not matched to a gene: 8. Germline CDR1 SGHRS, CDR2 YFSETQ. The CDR3 runs 14 residues. CDR3 protein: CATRGGSYTGELFF. As DNA, the CDR3 is TGCGCCACTCGAGGCGGGAGTTACACCGGGGAGCTGTTTTTT. Using reference TRBV5-1 and TRBJ2-2 for the parts outside the CDR3, the full variable domain is KAGVTQTPRYLIKTRGQQVTLSCSPISGHRSVSWYQQTPGQGLQFLFEYFSETQRNKGNFPGRFSGRQFSNSRSEMNVSTLELGDSALYLCATRGGSYTGELFFGEGSRLTVL.

This chain links TRBV2 with TRBJ1-5; D might be TRBD1 (6 bases). Trimming removed 10 bases at V and 6 bases at J, with 28 bases between. This CDR3 is 17 amino acids long. Germline V lookup: CDR1 SNHLY, CDR2 FYNNEI. This CDR3 is CATRQTGGHRQGQPQHF. CDR3 sequence (DNA): TGTGCCACTAGGCAAACCGGGGGACACCGGCAGGGTCAGCCCCAGCATTTT.

This clone has more than one count but fewer than ten. The gene calls are TRBV19 and TRBJ2-7; D is ambiguous. From germline, CDR1 is LNHDA and CDR2 SQIVND (reference sequence). Between the trimmed V and J ends, which lost 0 bases and 3 bases, there was a span of 6 bases. The CDR3 loop spans 13 amino acids. The CDR3 sequence: CASSIESNYEQYF. The CDR3 coding sequence is TGTGCCAGTAGTATAGAGTCAAACTACGAGCAGTACTTC.

The chain is built from TRBV19 and TRBJ1-1; D gene uncertain. Germline V gene lookup returns CDR1 LNHDA and CDR2 SQIVND (reference sequence). The CDR3 spans 12 residues. Between the trimmed V and J ends, which lost 8 bases and 6 bases, there was a span of 13 bases. CDR3 in DNA: TGTGCCAGTGGCCCCACGATGCCTGAAGCTTTCTTT. Its protein product is CASGPTMPEAFF.

The chain combines TRBV4-3 with TRBJ2-1; TRBD1 might be the D (7 bases). V was trimmed by 0 bases and J by 7 bases, leaving 28 bases between them. This CDR3 spans 20 amino acids. Germline CDR1 is LGHNA and CDR2 is YSLEER. The DNA of the CDR3 is TGCGCCAGCAGCCAAGATGAAGGAGGAGGGGGCCACTTCGGTGGAAATGAGCAGTTCTTC. The encoded protein is CASSQDEGGGGHFGGNEQFF.

The chain is built from TRBV25-1 and TRBJ2-1, with TRBD2 identical over 13 bases. Per the germline V gene, CDR1 is MGHDK and CDR2 is SYGVNS. CDR3 length: 16 amino acids. Unmatched junction bases numbered 10, after V lost 10 bases and J lost 4 bases. The CDR3 is CANQPGLAGFYNEQFF. CDR3 in DNA: TGTGCCAACCAACCGGGACTAGCGGGGTTTTACAATGAGCAGTTCTTC.

The V gene is TRBV18, the J gene TRBJ2-3; 10 nucleotides match TRBD1. The germline gives CDR1 KGHSH, CDR2 LQKENI. Germline trimming cut 0 bases from V and 3 bases from J; bases unmatched to any gene: 3. The CDR3 length is 16 residues. CDR3 sequence reads: CASSPPGTGETDTQYF. In DNA form, the CDR3 reads TGTGCCAGCTCACCACCTGGGACAGGGGAAACAGATACGCAGTATTTT.

V is TRBV2 and J is TRBJ2-5, with a weak D call TRBD1 (6 bases). Germline V gene sequence: CDR1 SNHLY, CDR2 FYNNEI. This CDR3 region has 13 residues. Trimming stripped 6 bases from V and 2 bases from J, with 10 bases between. The CDR3 DNA follows: TGTGCCAGCAGACGGACAGTACAAGAGACCCAGTACTTC. Protein sequence: CASRRTVQETQYF.

The V and J genes are TRBV10-3 and TRBJ2-7, with 9 bases aligning to TRBD1. Looked up from germline, CDR1 is ENHRY and CDR2 is SYGVKD. With V trimmed by 6 bases and J by 6 bases, 6 bases remained unmatched. This CDR3 has 13 amino acids. The CDR3, as DNA: TGTGCCATCAGGGGGGACAGGGTTGGCGAGCAGTACTTC. It translates to CAIRGDRVGEQYF.

This clone was counted once. The chain couples TRBV5-1 to TRBJ1-2; no reliable D call. The CDR3 spans 13 residues. Germline CDR1 is SGHRS and CDR2 is YFSETQ. Trimming stripped 2 bases from V and 14 bases from J, with 19 bases between. The DNA for the CDR3 is TGCGCCAGCAGCTTAGAACATCAAGCAGGCAAAACCTTC. It specifies CASSLEHQAGKTF.

V is TRBV5-6 and J is TRBJ2-2; D is uncertain. CDR1 is SGHDT, CDR2 YYEEEE, per germline. V gave up 4 bases and J gave up 3 bases, with 13 bases separating them. CDR3 length equals 15 residues. CDR3 loop: CASSELRRYTGELFF. The CDR3 DNA reads as TGTGCCAGCAGCGAACTGCGACGGTACACCGGGGAGCTGTTTTTT.